The sample holds many counts of the clone carrying this T cell receptor (beta chain). This CDR3 region has 13 residues. V lost 4 bases, J lost 13 bases, and 17 bases lay in between. Germline CDR1 and CDR2: SGHAT and FQNNGV. The data were taken from a study of regulatory T cells in long-lasting Graves disease. On the study more broadly: The study enrolled newly diagnosed Graves' patients on antithyroid drugs under 3 months.

Time point reported: newly diagnosed GD, antithyroid drugs for less than 3 months. Generation of the TCR library employed RNA extracted from PBMCs. The authors drew roughly 8.1 milliliters of peripheral blood into EDTA tubes. Sequencing libraries for TCR beta were prepared with iRepertoire HTBI primers and Arm-PCR of CDR3 regions. In the original processing: Segment identification across samples yielded around 60 TRBV and some 13 TRBJ segments. MiXCR was run by TCRdb on the multiplex PCR reads, yielding one entry per CDR3 protein. These V and J calls derive from TCRdb rather than the authors' analysis. Of approximately 400,000 distinct CDR3 sequences in the sample, approximately 12% were seen once. This sample was shared with a second study, whose subject was T cells in Graves' hyperthyroidism and ophthalmopathy.

The sample was peripheral blood mononuclear cells (PBMCs), taken at new diagnosis, from a patient treated with antithyroid drugs. The source of this sequence is a woman between 18 and 30 years old with Graves disease. The chain joins TRBV11-2 to TRBJ2-4, with D perhaps TRBD2 (7 bases). In DNA form, the CDR3 reads TGTGCCAGCAGCTCGACACACGGGGGGCCCCAGTACTTC. This translates into CASSSTHGGPQYF.